The sequence of this T cell receptor (beta chain) was determined in a study of cytomegalovirus exposure and HLA in healthy donors. Study context: From donors who were HLA-typed, an early data release held about 85 million unique TCRs. Whole-study findings and limits: It was reported that the classifier diagnosed cytomegalovirus status with high specificity and sensitivity in both the original and validation cohorts. Presence/absence analyses assumed roughly uniform sequencing depth across donors, which may not hold. From TCR beta sequences, most subjects' HLA-A and HLA-B alleles were reportedly predicted accurately.

For this clone: Its specificity is not known.

After removal of 4 bases from V and 5 bases from J, the junction contained 5 bases not matched to a gene. CDR3 length: 14 residues. Per germline, CDR1 SGHTA and CDR2 FQGTGA. Both 60 Vbeta primers and 13 Jbeta primers went into the PCR. Clones were read by immunoSEQ multiplex PCR, and TCRdb kept only the in-frame ones, dropping some. The repertoire table contains 150,000 to 200,000 clones. Sequencing was done on a sample of PBMCs. The TCR was taken from a woman aged 60-75 years in good health and CMV-seronegative. J is TRBJ1-5 and V is TRBV7-3; the match to TRBD1 covers 7 bases. CDR3 bases: TGTGCCAGCAGCTCGGGACAGCTAGATCAGCCCCAGCATTTT. Its protein is CASSSGQLDQPQHF.